This T cell receptor (beta chain) was found in a study of blood T cells in healthy people across ages. Then a second PCR, running roughly 7 to 11 cycles, was carried out with a sample-barcoded 5' primer and a J-beta primer mix. Using its own MiXCR run on the 5' RACE reads, TCRdb lists one record per CDR3 protein. The table records some 1.5 million distinct CDR3 sequences, over 25% of them present only once. Germline CDR1 and CDR2: MDHEN and SYDVKM. V shed 2 bases, J shed 1 base, and the junction held 6 bases outside the gene matches. The CDR3 is made up of 16 amino acids. This clonotype was recorded a few times.

The sequenced sample was blood. The origin of this receptor is a woman in her twenties or thirties in good health. The rearrangement links TRBV28 to TRBJ1-2, with TRBD1 identical over 8 bases. The CDR3 sequence is CASSLGTGDGNYGYTF. Written as DNA, the CDR3 is TGTGCCAGCAGTTTAGGGACAGGCGACGGTAACTATGGCTACACCTTC.